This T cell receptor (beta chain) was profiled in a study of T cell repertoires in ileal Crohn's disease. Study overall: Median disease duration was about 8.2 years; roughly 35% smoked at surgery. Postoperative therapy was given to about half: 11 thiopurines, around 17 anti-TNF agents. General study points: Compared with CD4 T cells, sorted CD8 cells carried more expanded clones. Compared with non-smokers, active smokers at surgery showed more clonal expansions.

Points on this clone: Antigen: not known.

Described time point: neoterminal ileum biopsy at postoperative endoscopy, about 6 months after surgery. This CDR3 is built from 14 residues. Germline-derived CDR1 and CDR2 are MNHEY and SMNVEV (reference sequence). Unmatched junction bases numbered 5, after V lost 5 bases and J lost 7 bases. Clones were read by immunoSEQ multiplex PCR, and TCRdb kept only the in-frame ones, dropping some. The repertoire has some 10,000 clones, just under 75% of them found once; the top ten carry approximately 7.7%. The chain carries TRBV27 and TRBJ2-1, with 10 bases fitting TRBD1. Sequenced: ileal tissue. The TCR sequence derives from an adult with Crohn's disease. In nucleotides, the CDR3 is TGTGCCAGCAGTATGGGACAGGGGTTAAATGAGCAGTTCTTC. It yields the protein CASSMGQGLNEQFF.